Following are 21 T cell receptor beta chains from one sample sequenced in a study of T cell responses to AZD1222 COVID-19 vaccine. Repertoires were generated with immunoSEQ multiplex PCR, while TCRdb's copy carries only in-frame clones and drops some. The data show some 84,000 clones, around 90% seen once. Specimen: peripheral blood, collected 28 days after the second AZD1222 dose. These receptors all come from an adult who received the AZD1222 COVID-19 vaccine.

J is TRBJ2-7 and V is TRBV24-1; 7 bases match TRBD2. The CDR3 covers 16 residues. After removal of 0 bases from V and 2 bases from J, the junction contained 6 bases not matched to a gene. Germline V gives CDR1 KGHDR, CDR2 SFDVKD. CDR3 sequence: CATSDLGPGGTYEQYF. CDR3 DNA sequence: TGTGCCACCAGTGATTTGGGCCCGGGGGGAACCTACGAGCAGTACTTC.

This sequence joins TRBV7-9 and TRBJ2-6, with 7 bases matching TRBD1. The CDR3 is made up of 15 amino acids. The V segment lost 5 bases and the J segment 3 bases; nucleotides outside the gene matches: 4. CDR1 and CDR2 from the germline V gene are SEHNR and FQNEAQ (reference sequence). The CDR3 coding sequence is TGTGCCAGCAGCAGGGGGCGAAGTGGGGCCAACGTCCTGACTTTC. This codes for CASSRGRSGANVLTF.

V is TRBV18 and J is TRBJ1-5; D is uncertain. CDR1 and CDR2 (germline): KGHSH, LQKENI. The CDR3 is 14 residues long. Between the trimmed V and J ends, which lost 3 bases and 4 bases, there was a span of 10 bases. In nucleotides, the CDR3 is TGTGCCAGCTCACCGTCGGCGGTGAATCAGCCCCAGCATTTT. Residues: CASSPSAVNQPQHF.

This chain uses TRBV27 with TRBJ2-7; 8 positions agree with TRBD1. The ends lost 6 bases at V and 3 bases at J; junction bases unmatched: 13. The CDR3 is 16 residues long. Germline V gene sequence: CDR1 MNHEY, CDR2 SMNVEV (reference sequence). CDR3 in DNA: TGTGCCAGCAGCTCCTCAGGCGGACAGGGATTCTACGAGCAGTACTTC. This gives the protein CASSSSGGQGFYEQYF.

This chain connects TRBV6-5 to TRBJ1-1; D possibly corresponds to TRBD1 (5 bases). The CDR3 runs 15 residues. Between the trimmed V and J ends, which lost 0 bases and 8 bases, there was a span of 16 bases. Germline lookup yields CDR1 MNHEY and CDR2 SVGAGI. The CDR3 DNA follows: TGTGCCAGCAGTTACTCGAAGCTTGGGGCTCGAGAAGCTTTCTTT. It encodes CASSYSKLGAREAFF.

The gene calls are TRBV6-2 or TRBV6-3 and TRBJ2-7, with D possibly TRBD1 on 5 matching bases. This CDR3 is 13 amino acids long. The ends were cut back, 2 bases at V and 3 bases at J, with 8 bases in the middle. The germline V gene encodes CDR1 MNHEY and CDR2 SVGEGT. DNA for the CDR3: TGTGCCAGCAGTTACACGGACAACTACGAGCAGTACTTC. This codes for CASSYTDNYEQYF.

This chain links TRBV24-1 with TRBJ2-3; 7 bases align to TRBD1. J was trimmed by 4 bases and V by 3 bases; bases with no gene match: 6. Germline values: CDR1 KGHDR, CDR2 SFDVKD. The CDR3 length is 15 residues. Here the CDR3 reads CATSDPTGSADTQYF. Here the CDR3 DNA reads TGTGCCACCAGTGATCCGACAGGGTCGGCAGATACGCAGTATTTT.

V and J are TRBV28 and TRBJ1-4; 7 nucleotides line up with TRBD1. CDR3 length: 15 residues. The V gene end was trimmed by 6 bases and the J gene end by 0 bases; junction bases not matched to a gene: 4. Germline V CDR1 and CDR2: MDHEN, SYDVKM. In nucleotides, the CDR3 is TGTGCCAGCAGCCCCGGACAGGCAACTAATGAAAAACTGTTTTTT. This encodes CASSPGQATNEKLFF. The whole variable domain, remainder taken from reference TRBV28 and TRBJ1-4, is DVKVTQSSRYLVKRTGEKVFLECVQDMDHENMFWYRQDPGLGLRLIYFSYDVKMKEKGDIPEGYSVSREKKERFSLILESASTNQTSMYLCASSPGQATNEKLFFGSGTQLSVL.

The rearrangement uses TRBV5-1 and TRBJ1-3, with 7 bases aligning to TRBD1. CDR3 length: 15 amino acids. The V segment lost 3 bases and the J segment 0 bases; nucleotides outside the gene matches: 3. The germline gives CDR1 SGHRS, CDR2 YFSETQ. The CDR3 DNA is TGCGCCAGCAGCTCCGGGACAGCCTCTGGAAACACCATATATTTT. Its protein product is CASSSGTASGNTIYF. Full variable domain (remainder filled in from reference TRBV5-1 and TRBJ1-3): KAGVTQTPRYLIKTRGQQVTLSCSPISGHRSVSWYQQTPGQGLQFLFEYFSETQRNKGNFPGRFSGRQFSNSRSEMNVSTLELGDSALYLCASSSGTASGNTIYFGEGSWLTVV.

This sequence joins TRBV12-2 and TRBJ2-7; the table's TRBD1 call for D was not verified on the DNA. TRBV12-2 is recorded as a pseudogene. This CDR3 spans 16 amino acids. CDR3 protein: CASRIYRNRDSYEQYF. The DNA for the CDR3 is TGTGCAAGTCGCATATATAGAAATCGGGACAGCTACGAGCAGTACTTC.

The sample holds one count of this clone. This chain connects TRBV27 to TRBJ1-2, with D perhaps matching TRBD1 (6 bases). The V and J ends lost 0 bases and 7 bases respectively, with 21 bases between them. Germline lookup yields CDR1 MNHEY and CDR2 SMNVEV (reference sequence). This CDR3 is 17 amino acids long. The CDR3 nucleotides read TGTGCCAGCAGTTTATCGGAAACTTATCCAGGGGAGGGTGGCTACACCTTC. Residues: CASSLSETYPGEGGYTF.

V gene TRBV5-8 combines with J gene TRBJ2-5, with D perhaps matching TRBD2 (6 bases). This CDR3 region has 16 residues. V gave up 2 bases and J gave up 5 bases, with 19 bases separating them. The germline V gene encodes CDR1 SGHTS and CDR2 YDEGEE. The CDR3 DNA reads TGTGCCAGCAGCTTTCAAGCTATCGGCAGCGGGGAGACCCAGTACTTC. This gives the protein CASSFQAIGSGETQYF.

The chain is built from TRBV6-5 and TRBJ2-7; 10 nucleotides align to TRBD1. This CDR3 contains 14 residues. Looked up from germline, CDR1 is MNHEY and CDR2 is SVGAGI. J lost 7 bases, V lost 8 bases, and 11 bases had no gene match. For the CDR3, the DNA is TGTGCCAGCGGATCGGGACAGGGGACGAGGGAGCAGTACTTC. The encoded protein is CASGSGQGTREQYF.

This chain connects TRBV7-3 to TRBJ2-2, with 8 bases aligning to TRBD1. The germline V gene has CDR1 SGHTA and CDR2 FQGTGA. V dropped 0 bases and J dropped 4; count of bases not matched to a gene: 7. The CDR3 runs 17 residues. The CDR3 coding sequence is TGTGCCAGCAGCTTAACTGGTGACAGGGGCCGCACCGGGGAGCTGTTTTTT. Translation gives CASSLTGDRGRTGELFF.

For the CDR3, the DNA is TGCAGCGCCGGGACAACCACGAACACTGAAGCTTTCTTT. Its translation: CSAGTTTNTEAFF. The chain combines TRBV29-1 with TRBJ1-1, with D perhaps matching TRBD1 (6 bases). Germline V gene data show CDR1 as SQVTM and CDR2 as ANQGSEA. CDR3 length equals 13 residues. V dropped 7 bases and J dropped 1 base, with 13 bases sitting between them.

The chain has TRBV4-1 and TRBJ2-3, with TRBD2 as a possible D gene (6 bases). The CDR3 spans 15 residues. CDR1 and CDR2 (germline): MGHRA, YSYEKL. Trimming removed 4 bases at V and 2 bases at J, with 13 bases between. Written as DNA, the CDR3 is TGCGCCAGCAGCCCCCGCGGCGGGGTCACAGATACGCAGTATTTT. Protein sequence: CASSPRGGVTDTQYF.

The chain employs TRBV9 and TRBJ2-7; 8 bases agree with TRBD2. J gave up 4 bases and V 4 bases, and 7 bases lay outside the gene matches. Germline V CDR1 and CDR2: SGDLS, YYNGEE. The CDR3 runs 14 residues. The CDR3 DNA reads as TGTGCCAGCAGCCTCGGCGGGGGGCGGTACGAGCAGTACTTC. Translating gives CASSLGGGRYEQYF.

The CDR3 loop reads CAGHRTGGDQPQHF. The DNA for the CDR3 is TGTGCCGGGCACAGGACAGGGGGGGATCAGCCCCAGCATTTT. The rearrangement uses TRBV19 and TRBJ1-5, with 10 bases matching TRBD1. The CDR3 has 14 residues. Per germline, CDR1 LNHDA and CDR2 SQIVND (reference sequence). The junction had 9 bases not matched to a gene; V was cut back by 11 bases and J by 5 bases. Drawing the rest from reference TRBV19 and TRBJ1-5, the complete variable domain is DGGITQSPKYLFRKEGQNVTLSCEQNLNHDAMYWYRQDPGQGLRLIYYSQIVNDFQKGDIAEGYSVSREKKESFPLTVTSAQKNPTAFYLCAGHRTGGDQPQHFGDGTRLSIL.

The V gene is TRBV21-1, the J gene TRBJ1-1. TRBV21-1 has pseudogene status. The CDR3 length is 15 residues. DNA of the CDR3: TGTGCCAGCAGTCAGGATGTAGCAATTCGCACTGAAGCTTTCTTT. As protein: CASSQDVAIRTEAFF.

V is TRBV7-6 and J is TRBJ1-1, with TRBD1 matching over 7 bases. The CDR3 spans 12 residues. CDR1 SGHVS and CDR2 FNYEAQ come from the germline V gene. The V gene end was trimmed by 5 bases and the J gene end by 11 bases; junction bases not matched to a gene: 8. DNA of the CDR3: TGTGCCAGCAGCCAAACAGGGGTGAACGCTTTCTTT. It translates to CASSQTGVNAFF.

V and J are TRBV3-1 (or the pseudogene TRBV3-2) and TRBJ2-7; D call uncertain. V lost 0 bases and J 2 bases, leaving 14 bases between the germline ends. The CDR3 length is 16 residues. CDR1 and CDR2 from the germline V gene are LGHDT and YNNKEL (reference sequence). The CDR3 DNA sequence: TGTGCCAGCAGCCAAGATTTGGGTGTTGGAGCCTACGAGCAGTACTTC. Translated: CASSQDLGVGAYEQYF.